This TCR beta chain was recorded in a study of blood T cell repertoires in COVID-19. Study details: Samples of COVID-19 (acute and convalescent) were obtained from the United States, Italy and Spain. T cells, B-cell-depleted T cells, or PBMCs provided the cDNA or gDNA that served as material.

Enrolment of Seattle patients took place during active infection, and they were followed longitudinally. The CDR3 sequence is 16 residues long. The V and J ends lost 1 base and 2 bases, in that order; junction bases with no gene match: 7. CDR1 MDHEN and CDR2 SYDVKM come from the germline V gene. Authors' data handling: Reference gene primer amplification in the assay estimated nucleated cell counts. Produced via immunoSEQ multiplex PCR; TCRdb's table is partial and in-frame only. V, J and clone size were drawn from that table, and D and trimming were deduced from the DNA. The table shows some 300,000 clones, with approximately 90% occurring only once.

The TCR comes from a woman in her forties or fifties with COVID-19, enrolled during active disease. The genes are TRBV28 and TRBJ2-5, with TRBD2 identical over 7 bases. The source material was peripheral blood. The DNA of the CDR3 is TGTGCCAGCAGTTTATCGGTAGCGGGCCTTCAAGAGACCCAGTACTTC. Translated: CASSLSVAGLQETQYF.